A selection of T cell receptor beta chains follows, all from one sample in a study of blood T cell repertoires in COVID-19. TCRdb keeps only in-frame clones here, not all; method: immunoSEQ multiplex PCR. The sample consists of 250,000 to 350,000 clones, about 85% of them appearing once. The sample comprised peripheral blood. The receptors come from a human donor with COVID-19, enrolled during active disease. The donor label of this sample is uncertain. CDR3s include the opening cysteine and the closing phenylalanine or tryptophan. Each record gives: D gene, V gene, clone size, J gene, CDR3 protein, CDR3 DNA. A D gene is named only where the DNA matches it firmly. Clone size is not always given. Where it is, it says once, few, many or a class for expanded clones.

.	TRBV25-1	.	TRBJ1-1	CASSERQSNTEAFF	TGTGCCAGCAGTGAGAGGCAGTCGAACACTGAAGCTTTCTTT
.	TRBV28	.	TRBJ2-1	CASSLPGGTYNEQFF	TGTGCCAGCAGTTTACCCGGCGGGACCTACAATGAGCAGTTCTTC
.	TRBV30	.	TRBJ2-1	CAWRGRPNEQFF	TGTGCCTGGAGGGGGCGGCCCAATGAGCAGTTCTTC
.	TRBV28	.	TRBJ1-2	CASSRAGVGAGYTF	TGTGCCAGCAGTAGGGCGGGGGTCGGCGCTGGCTACACCTTC
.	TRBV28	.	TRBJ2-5	CASSPSGGGSETQYF	TGTGCCAGCAGCCCCTCGGGCGGAGGGTCCGAGACCCAGTACTTC
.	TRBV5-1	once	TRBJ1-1	CASSPEGVLNTEAFF	TGCGCCAGCAGCCCCGAGGGGGTATTGAACACTGAAGCTTTCTTT
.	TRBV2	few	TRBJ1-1	CASKVGGYTEAFF	TGTGCCAGCAAGGTCGGAGGGTACACTGAAGCTTTCTTT
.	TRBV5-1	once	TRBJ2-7	CASSLALSSVEGTYEQYF	TGCGCCAGCAGCTTGGCCTTATCGTCCGTGGAGGGCACCTACGAGCAGTACTTC
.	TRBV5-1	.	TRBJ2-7	CASSLDPGYYEQYF	TGCGCCAGCAGCTTGGATCCAGGGTACTACGAGCAGTACTTC
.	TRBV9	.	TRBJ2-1	CASSNLRDFSYNEQFF	TGTGCCAGCAGCAACCTCCGGGACTTCTCCTACAATGAGCAGTTCTTC